This is a list of T cell receptor beta chains from one sample in a study of vaccination effects on CD4 cells after COVID-19. No cognate antigen is known for these TCRs. Repertoires were generated with immunoSEQ multiplex PCR, while TCRdb's copy carries only in-frame clones and drops some. This sample carries about 74,000 clones, more than 70% of them seen once, and the ten largest clones take under 2.5%. The source was CD4+ T cells from PBMCs cultured without peptide, collected before COVID-19 vaccination. The receptors were sampled from a human donor who received a COVID-19 vaccine. The CDR3 runs from the conserved cysteine through the conserved F or W. A D gene is named only where the DNA matches it firmly. Clone sizes are given selectively: once, few, many, or a class where the clone is expanded.

d_gene | j_gene | v_gene | len | abundance | CDR3aa | CDR3nt
TRBD1 | TRBJ1-5 | TRBV5-1 | 15 | - | CASSPGQGSNQPQHF | TGCGCCAGCAGCCCGGGACAGGGGAGCAATCAGCCCCAGCATTTT
TRBD1 | TRBJ2-6 | TRBV27 | 15 | few | CASRETGSGANVLTF | TGTGCCAGCAGAGAGACAGGGTCTGGGGCCAACGTCCTGACTTTC
- | TRBJ2-5 | TRBV2 | 15 | few | CASSRAAGLQETQYF | TGTGCCAGCAGCAGGGCGGCGGGGCTTCAAGAGACCCAGTACTTC
- | TRBJ1-2 | TRBV5-1 | 15 | - | CASSLGERATSGYTF | TGCGCCAGCAGCTTGGGGGAGCGGGCAACAAGTGGCTACACCTTC
- | TRBJ1-2 | TRBV4-3 | 15 | - | CASSQDSGGNYGYTF | TGCGCCAGCAGCCAAGATTCGGGGGGCAACTATGGCTACACCTTC
TRBD1 | TRBJ1-2 | TRBV19 | 14 | - | CASNTGTENYGYTF | TGTGCCAGTAATACCGGGACAGAGAACTATGGCTACACCTTC
- | TRBJ1-4 | TRBV5-1 | 14 | - | CASSLAPGNEKLFF | TGCGCCAGCAGCTTGGCACCAGGGAATGAAAAACTGTTTTTT
- | TRBJ1-5 | TRBV5-4 | 15 | - | CASSLDPDSNQPQHF | TGTGCCAGCAGCTTGGATCCGGATAGCAATCAGCCCCAGCATTTT
- | TRBJ1-2 | TRBV11-2 | 16 | - | CASSSRPQGPSYGYTF | TGTGCCAGCAGCTCGAGGCCGCAGGGACCGTCCTATGGCTACACCTTC
- | TRBJ2-1 | TRBV10-3 | 17 | - | CAISDSRGTHSYNEQFF | TGTGCCATCAGTGATTCGAGGGGGACGCACTCCTACAATGAGCAGTTCTTC
- | TRBJ1-6 | TRBV3-1/TRBV3-2 | 12 | - | CASSHSTPPLHF | TGTGCCAGCAGCCACTCTACTCCCCCCCTCCACTTT